These 31 T cell receptor beta chains share one sample of origin, sequenced in a study of cytomegalovirus exposure and HLA in healthy donors. PCR was performed using 60 Vbeta and 13 Jbeta primers. TCRdb's table, derived via immunoSEQ multiplex PCR, lists solely in-frame clones and lacks some. The data show some 150,000 clones, 50% to 75% seen once. Sequencing was done on a sample of PBMCs. Source of these receptors: a woman aged 25 to 39 in good health and CMV-seropositive.

The chain links TRBV15 to TRBJ1-1; D remains unclear. This CDR3 has 14 amino acids. CDR1 and CDR2 from the germline V gene are LNHNV and YYDKDF (reference sequence). V was cut by 0 bases and J by 3 bases, with 8 bases left in between. The CDR3 reads CATSRDFGDTEAFF. Written as DNA, the CDR3 is TGTGCCACCAGCAGAGATTTTGGAGACACTGAAGCTTTCTTT.

CDR3 in DNA: TGTGCCAGCTCACCACCTTCGGGGAGCACTGAAGCTTTCTTT. Its translation: CASSPPSGSTEAFF. The chain employs TRBV18 and TRBJ1-1; D is undetermined. CDR3 length equals 14 residues. Germline CDR1 and CDR2: KGHSH and LQKENI. The V gene lost 0 bases and the J gene lost 4 bases, with 9 bases spanning the gap.

The chain carries TRBV4-1 and TRBJ1-5; D is unresolved. Trimming took 1 base from V and 4 from J, leaving 8 bases between them. CDR1 and CDR2 (germline): MGHRA, YSYEKL. This CDR3 has 14 residues. CDR3 sequence reads: CASSQAWANQPQHF. Here the CDR3 DNA reads TGCGCCAGCAGCCAAGCCTGGGCGAATCAGCCCCAGCATTTT.

The chain joins TRBV11-2 to TRBJ1-1; weak D call: TRBD1 (6 bases). Germline CDR1 SGHAT, CDR2 FQNNGV. The CDR3 is 13 amino acids. V was trimmed by 3 bases and J by 4 bases, leaving 9 bases between them. The CDR3 loop is CASSFGQLTEAFF. As DNA, the CDR3 is TGTGCCAGCAGCTTTGGACAGCTCACTGAAGCTTTCTTT. Based on the CDR3 plus reference TRBV11-2 and TRBJ1-1, the full variable domain is EAGVAQSPRYKIIEKRQSVAFWCNPISGHATLYWYQQILGQGPKLLIQFQNNGVVDDSQLPKDRFSAERLKGVDSTLKIQPAKLEDSAVYLCASSFGQLTEAFFGQGTRLTVV.

As DNA, the CDR3 is TGTGCCAGCAGAGACCCTCCCAAGGAGGCCCAGTACTTC. This translates into CASRDPPKEAQYF. The rearrangement joins TRBV5-8 to TRBJ2-5; possible D gene TRBD2, 5 bases. The V end was cut by 5 bases, the J end by 9 bases, with 17 bases between. This CDR3 spans 13 amino acids. From germline, CDR1 is SGHTS and CDR2 YDEGEE.

The chain is built from TRBV27 and TRBJ1-4; D possibly corresponds to TRBD1 (5 bases). V lost 5 bases and J lost 8, with 15 bases in between. The CDR3 sequence is 14 residues long. Germline CDR1 MNHEY, CDR2 SMNVEV (reference sequence). The CDR3 DNA reads TGTGCCAGCAGTCCCCAGGGCTGGGGCGAAAAACTGTTTTTT. Protein product: CASSPQGWGEKLFF.

The V call is TRBV5-4, the J call TRBJ2-2, with 13 bases fitting TRBD2. V gave up 2 bases and J gave up 5 bases; unmatched junction bases: 3. CDR1 is SGHNT and CDR2 is YYREEE in the germline V gene (reference sequence). The CDR3 is 16 residues long. DNA of the CDR3: TGTGCCAGCAGCTTACGGACTAGCGGGAGTACCGGGGAGCTGTTTTTT. Translating gives CASSLRTSGSTGELFF.

This clone turned up a few times. The chain joins TRBV7-9 to TRBJ2-2; no firm D call. Trimming shortened V by 6 bases and J by 2 bases, and 10 bases separated the two germline ends. The CDR3 has 14 residues. Looked up from germline, CDR1 is SEHNR and CDR2 is FQNEAQ (reference sequence). The chain's CDR3 is CASSSYFNTGELFF. For the CDR3, the DNA is TGTGCCAGCAGTTCTTACTTTAACACCGGGGAGCTGTTTTTT.

This chain links TRBV7-7 with TRBJ1-5, with D hard to call. The CDR3 sequence is 13 residues long. The germline CDR1 and CDR2 sequences are SSHAT and FNYEAQ (reference sequence). Trimming took off 1 base at V and 8 bases at J, with 9 bases between the two ends. The CDR3 DNA is TGTGCCAGCAGCTTAGGGCCCTTCGAGCCCCAGCATTTT. Amino acid sequence: CASSLGPFEPQHF.

This chain's CDR3 is CATSRFTRQETQYF. The CDR3 nucleotides are TGTGCCACCAGCAGGTTCACGCGGCAAGAGACCCAGTACTTC. The rearrangement links TRBV15 to TRBJ2-5; D is unresolved. V was trimmed by 3 bases and J by 2 bases, leaving 10 bases between them. Germline values: CDR1 LNHNV, CDR2 YYDKDF (reference sequence). The CDR3 runs 14 residues.

The rearrangement links TRBV11-3 to TRBJ2-3; possibly TRBD1 for D (6 bases). Germline CDR1 and CDR2: SGHNT and YENEEA. This CDR3 spans 15 amino acids. V gave up 5 bases and J gave up 5 bases, with 17 bases separating them. The CDR3 region is CASSADRLAGDTQYF. CDR3 in DNA: TGTGCCAGCAGCGCGGACAGACTGGCGGGAGATACGCAGTATTTT.

The rearrangement links TRBV7-2 to TRBJ2-7; 10 bases fit TRBD1. This CDR3 is built from 18 residues. Germline V gene sequence: CDR1 SGHTA, CDR2 FQGNSA. V was pared by 1 base and J by 3 bases, with 12 bases of the junction left unmatched. CDR3 residues: CASSLVLGGQGRVYEQYF. CDR3 bases: TGTGCCAGCAGCTTAGTTTTGGGGGGACAGGGGCGGGTCTACGAGCAGTACTTC.

The chain uses TRBV7-6 and TRBJ2-5; 7 nucleotides match TRBD2. This CDR3 comprises 14 residues. V lost 2 bases to trimming and J lost 2 bases; unmatched junction nucleotides: 2. Germline V CDR1 and CDR2: SGHVS, FNYEAQ. The CDR3 sequence: CASSLLAAQETQYF. CDR3 sequence (DNA): TGTGCCAGCAGCTTACTAGCGGCACAAGAGACCCAGTACTTC.

This chain connects TRBV19 to TRBJ2-7, with TRBD1 identical over 8 bases. Germline V gene lookup returns CDR1 LNHDA and CDR2 SQIVND (reference sequence). Losses at the gene ends were 4 bases for V and 5 bases for J; bases not matched to a gene: 4. The CDR3 extends over 13 amino acids. Written as DNA, the CDR3 is TGTGCCAGTAGTACCCAGGGGGCCCACGAGCAGTACTTC. It translates to CASSTQGAHEQYF.

CDR3: CASSPIRVNTEAFF. As DNA, the CDR3 is TGTGCCAGCAGTCCCATTCGGGTGAACACTGAAGCTTTCTTT. This chain joins TRBV28 and TRBJ1-1; D gene uncertain. Germline-derived CDR1 and CDR2 are MDHEN and SYDVKM. CDR3 length equals 14 residues. The ends were cut back, 5 bases at V and 0 bases at J, with 10 bases in the middle.

J is TRBJ2-7 and V is TRBV5-1; D remains ambiguous. The germline CDR1 and CDR2 sequences are SGHRS and YFSETQ. The length of the CDR3 is 14 residues. Between the trimmed V and J ends, which lost 6 bases and 5 bases, there was a span of 18 bases. The CDR3 DNA follows: TGCGCCAGCACCACCGTTGGGCATAGTGACGAGCAGTACTTC. It codes for CASTTVGHSDEQYF.

The chain carries TRBV10-1 and TRBJ1-1; the D is unclear. The CDR3 is made up of 13 amino acids. From germline, CDR1 is WNHNN and CDR2 SYGVQD (reference sequence). Trimming took 9 bases from V and 7 from J, leaving 18 bases between them. The CDR3, as DNA: TGCGCCAGTAGCTCGGGAGGGAGAGGTGAAGCTTTCTTT. This gives the protein CASSSGGRGEAFF.

This chain uses TRBV2 with TRBJ1-1, with unresolved D. Deletions cut 2 bases from V and 1 base from J, with 2 bases between. The CDR3 length is 12 residues. CDR1 SNHLY and CDR2 FYNNEI come from the germline V gene. The CDR3 reads CASSEQNTEAFF. The CDR3 DNA sequence: TGTGCCAGCAGTGAACAGAACACTGAAGCTTTCTTT.

The chain has TRBV2 and TRBJ2-3; 9 nucleotides align to TRBD1. The V gene end was trimmed by 4 bases and the J gene end by 6 bases; junction bases not matched to a gene: 8. Germline loops: CDR1 SNHLY, CDR2 FYNNEI. The CDR3 extends over 15 amino acids. CDR3 bases: TGTGCCAGCAGTGGAGAGGGACAGGGTCCCGATACGCAGTATTTT. Encoded protein: CASSGEGQGPDTQYF.

This clone was detected a few times. The CDR3: CASSVSPLGTGGKAFF. As DNA, the CDR3 is TGTGCCAGCAGCGTAAGCCCCCTAGGGACAGGGGGAAAAGCTTTCTTT. The chain joins TRBV9 to TRBJ1-1; 11 nucleotides agree with TRBD1. This CDR3 region has 16 residues. The J segment lost 9 bases and the V segment lost 1 base, leaving 11 bases of the junction unmatched. CDR1 is SGDLS and CDR2 is YYNGEE in the germline V gene.

J is TRBJ1-2 and V is TRBV19; no firm D call. The germline V gene has CDR1 LNHDA and CDR2 SQIVND (reference sequence). The V end lost 3 bases, the J end lost 8 bases, and 13 bases lay between the germline ends. The CDR3 sequence is 13 residues long. The CDR3 loop reads CASSIPAGGGYTF. DNA for the CDR3: TGTGCCAGTAGTATCCCGGCAGGAGGGGGCTACACCTTC. The full variable domain, completed using reference TRBV19 and TRBJ1-2, is DGGITQSPKYLFRKEGQNVTLSCEQNLNHDAMYWYRQDPGQGLRLIYYSQIVNDFQKGDIAEGYSVSREKKESFPLTVTSAQKNPTAFYLCASSIPAGGGYTFGSGTRLTVV.

The chain recombines TRBV7-9 with TRBJ2-1; 8 bases fit TRBD2. CDR1 is SEHNR and CDR2 is FQNEAQ in the germline V gene (reference sequence). The ends lost 4 bases at V and 2 bases at J; junction bases unmatched: 7. This CDR3 region has 16 residues. Here the CDR3 DNA reads TGTGCCAGCAGCTCACCGTCTAGCGGGCCCTACAATGAGCAGTTCTTC. Translating gives CASSSPSSGPYNEQFF.

This clone has more than one count but fewer than ten. This sequence joins TRBV6-5 and TRBJ1-1; D is possibly TRBD1 (5 bases). CDR1 is MNHEY and CDR2 is SVGAGI in the germline V gene. The CDR3 extends over 13 amino acids. V lost 6 bases and J lost 0, with 8 bases in between. The CDR3 loop reads CASRPTVNTEAFF. The CDR3 region has the DNA TGTGCCAGCAGACCGACAGTGAACACTGAAGCTTTCTTT.

This clone has only a few counts. The rearrangement uses TRBV5-1 and TRBJ1-4, with 9 bases lining up with TRBD1. CDR3 length: 14 residues. J lost 7 bases, V lost 4 bases, and 5 bases had no gene match. Germline values: CDR1 SGHRS, CDR2 YFSETQ. The CDR3 coding sequence is TGCGCCAGCAGCACGGGACAGGGAAGTGAAAAACTGTTTTTT. This gives the protein CASSTGQGSEKLFF.

The chain carries TRBV9 and TRBJ1-4; D not certain. V lost 3 bases, J lost 11 bases, and 14 bases lay in between. Germline CDR1 SGDLS, CDR2 YYNGEE. The CDR3 contains 13 residues. In nucleotides, the CDR3 is TGTGCCAGCAGCGGTGAAGCGAGGGTGAAACTGTTTTTT. Its protein product is CASSGEARVKLFF.

This clone appeared a few times. The CDR3 DNA reads as TGTGCCAGCAGTGACCCAGGGACAGTTTATGGCTACACCTTC. Protein product: CASSDPGTVYGYTF. The chain couples TRBV6-4 to TRBJ1-2, with 7 bases that match TRBD1. CDR1 and CDR2 (germline): MRHNA, SNTAGT. The trim removed 2 bases at V and 5 bases at J, leaving 5 bases unmatched. This CDR3 is built from 14 residues.

This clone was counted a few times. The rearrangement uses TRBV6-6 and TRBJ2-3; TRBD2 agrees at 13 bases. V shed 4 bases and J 1 base; nucleotides not matched to a gene: 2. Germline V gene sequence: CDR1 MNHNY, CDR2 SVGAGI (reference sequence). The CDR3 runs to 16 residues. The CDR3, as DNA: TGTGCCAGCAGTTTCGGACTAGCGGGGGGCACAGATACGCAGTATTTT. It codes for CASSFGLAGGTDTQYF.

The chain carries TRBV11-2 and TRBJ2-3; 11 bases map to TRBD1. The CDR3 has 18 residues. Unmatched junction bases numbered 12, after V lost 5 bases and J lost 2 bases. Germline V gene lookup returns CDR1 SGHAT and CDR2 FQNNGV. CDR3 region: CASSLYHRTGGHTDTQYF. The CDR3 DNA sequence: TGTGCCAGCAGCCTCTACCATCGGACAGGGGGCCACACAGATACGCAGTATTTT.

V is TRBV19 and J is TRBJ2-3, with D possibly TRBD1 on 5 matching bases. With 3 bases removed from V and 4 bases from J, the gap between germline ends came to 5 bases. The germline V gene has CDR1 LNHDA and CDR2 SQIVND (reference sequence). The CDR3 has 12 amino acids. The CDR3 nucleotides read TGTGCCAGTAGTATGGGGCCAGATACGCAGTATTTT. Translation gives CASSMGPDTQYF.

This chain joins TRBV5-1 and TRBJ1-3; D is perhaps TRBD1 (6 bases). Trimming took 0 bases from V and 0 from J, leaving 16 bases between them. There are 18 residues in the CDR3. CDR1 and CDR2 (germline): SGHRS, YFSETQ. CDR3 coding DNA: TGCGCCAGCAGCTTGGGGGGGCGTGAGGGCTTCTCTGGAAACACCATATATTTT. It encodes CASSLGGREGFSGNTIYF.

This clone occurred once. The chain couples TRBV30 to TRBJ1-2; a weak D match, TRBD1 (6 bases). This CDR3 spans 18 amino acids. Trimming took 3 bases from V and 3 from J, leaving 26 bases between them. Germline-derived CDR1 and CDR2 are GTSNPN and SVGIG (reference sequence). The CDR3: CAWSTIRGRGWYDYGYTF. CDR3 nucleotides: TGTGCCTGGAGCACCATCCGGGGCAGGGGCTGGTACGACTATGGCTACACCTTC.